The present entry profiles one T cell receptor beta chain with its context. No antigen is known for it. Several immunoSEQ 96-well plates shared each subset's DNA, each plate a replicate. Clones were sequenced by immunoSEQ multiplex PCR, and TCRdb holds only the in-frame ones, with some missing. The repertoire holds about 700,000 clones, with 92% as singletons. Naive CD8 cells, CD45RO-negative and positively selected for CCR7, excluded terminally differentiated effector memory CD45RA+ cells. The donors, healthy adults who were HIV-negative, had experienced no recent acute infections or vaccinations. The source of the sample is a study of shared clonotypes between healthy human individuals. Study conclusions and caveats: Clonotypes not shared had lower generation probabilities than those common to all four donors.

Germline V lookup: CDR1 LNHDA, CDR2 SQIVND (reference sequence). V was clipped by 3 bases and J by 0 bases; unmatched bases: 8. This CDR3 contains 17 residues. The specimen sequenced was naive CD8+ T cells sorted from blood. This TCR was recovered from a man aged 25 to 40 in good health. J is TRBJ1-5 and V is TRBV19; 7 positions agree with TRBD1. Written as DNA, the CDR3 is TGTGCCAGTAGTATTGTTTCGGGGACAGATAGCAATCAGCCCCAGCATTTT. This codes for CASSIVSGTDSNQPQHF.